One sample yielded the 28 T cell receptor beta chains listed below, sequenced in a study of blood T cell repertoires in COVID-19 (dated by TCRdb to the early 2020s). Library creation used the immunoSEQ multiplex PCR assay. Held by TCRdb, this immuneACCESS table contains in-frame sequences only and omits some clones. Under half of the omission traces to an unresolved V gene where checked; the cause of the rest is unknown. This sample gives 50,000 or so clones in total; about 89% of them show up just once. The ten largest clones add up to roughly a quarter of the sample. The sequencing sample was made of peripheral blood. These receptors all stem from a human donor in a cohort sampled during active COVID-19.

The V gene is TRBV24-1, the J gene TRBJ2-3, with no clear D. The CDR3 length is 14 residues. Deletions cut 7 bases from V and 0 bases from J, with 10 bases between. In germline, CDR1 is KGHDR, CDR2 SFDVKD. The CDR3, as DNA: TGTGCCACCAGGGCCTCGGGTAGCACAGATACGCAGTATTTT. This sequence encodes CATRASGSTDTQYF.

V gene TRBV20-1 combines with J gene TRBJ1-1; no firm D call. The V gene lost 0 bases and the J gene lost 5 bases, with 4 bases spanning the gap. This CDR3 has 11 amino acids. Germline assignment: CDR1 DFQATT and CDR2 SNEGSKA (reference sequence). CDR3 protein: CSARDGTEAFF. The CDR3 coding sequence is TGCAGTGCTAGAGACGGGACTGAAGCTTTCTTT.

The rearrangement joins TRBV29-1 to TRBJ1-1, with unresolved D. The germline V gene has CDR1 SQVTM and CDR2 ANQGSEA. Trimming left V 2 bases short and J 0 bases short, with 7 bases between. The CDR3 is made up of 13 amino acids. This chain's CDR3 is CSVEPIMNTEAFF. For the CDR3, the DNA is TGCAGCGTTGAACCCATCATGAACACTGAAGCTTTCTTT.

The chain employs TRBV24-1 and TRBJ1-5, with D hard to call. CDR1 is KGHDR and CDR2 is SFDVKD in the germline V gene. CDR3 length: 13 amino acids. Trimming pared 8 bases from V and 4 bases from J, leaving 11 bases between. CDR3 DNA: TGTGCCACCATGAGCGGAGTTAATCAGCCCCAGCATTTT. It translates to CATMSGVNQPQHF.

The genes are TRBV3-1 (or the pseudogene TRBV3-2) and TRBJ1-3, with unresolved D. Trimming shortened V by 4 bases and J by 0 bases, and 13 bases separated the two germline ends. The V gene's germline CDR1 is LGHDT and CDR2 YNNKEL (reference sequence). The length of the CDR3 is 16 residues. CDR3 residues: CASSLHQALSGNTIYF. Written as DNA, the CDR3 is TGTGCCAGCAGCCTACATCAGGCCCTCTCTGGAAACACCATATATTTT.

The chain combines TRBV9 with TRBJ2-2, with TRBD1 matching 8 bases. This CDR3 has 15 residues. Trimming removed 7 bases from V and 0 bases from J; junction bases left unmatched: 5. Germline V CDR1 and CDR2: SGDLS, YYNGEE. The CDR3 here is CASGLRGPNTGELFF. In DNA, the CDR3 is TGTGCCAGCGGCCTCAGGGGGCCGAACACCGGGGAGCTGTTTTTT.

J is TRBJ2-3 and V is TRBV10-3, with TRBD2 matching 11 bases. The CDR3 extends over 14 amino acids. Germline CDR1 ENHRY, CDR2 SYGVKD. V shed 6 bases, J shed 5 bases, and the junction held 4 bases outside the gene matches. As DNA, the CDR3 is TGTGCCATCAGCCGAGGACTAGCGGGAGATACGCAGTATTTT. Translating it yields CAISRGLAGDTQYF.

The chain combines TRBV24-1 with TRBJ2-5; D perhaps matches TRBD2 (5 bases). V was trimmed by 3 bases and J by 5 bases, leaving 12 bases between them. The germline V gene encodes CDR1 KGHDR and CDR2 SFDVKD. The CDR3 loop spans 14 amino acids. DNA of the CDR3: TGTGCCACCAGTGATCACACTAGAAGGGAGACCCAGTACTTC. The encoded protein is CATSDHTRRETQYF.

The V gene is TRBV19, the J gene TRBJ2-7, with 10 bases lining up with TRBD1. The CDR3 runs to 14 residues. V lost 2 bases to trimming and J lost 6 bases; unmatched junction nucleotides: 4. CDR1 and CDR2 (germline): LNHDA, SQIVND (reference sequence). The CDR3 sequence is CASSIPGQGTEQYF. The CDR3 DNA reads TGTGCCAGTAGTATACCGGGACAGGGGACCGAGCAGTACTTC.

The rearrangement joins TRBV24-1 to TRBJ2-1; 7 bases agree with TRBD1. Germline CDR1 and CDR2: KGHDR and SFDVKD. J lost 4 bases, V lost 5 bases, and 10 bases had no gene match. This CDR3 has 16 residues. The chain's CDR3 is CATSGSLGTAYNEQFF. Here the CDR3 DNA reads TGTGCCACCAGTGGATCCCTCGGGACAGCTTACAATGAGCAGTTCTTC.

This sequence joins TRBV6-5 and TRBJ2-5, with a weak D call TRBD2 (6 bases). The V gene lost 10 bases and the J gene lost 0 bases, with 12 bases spanning the gap. CDR1 and CDR2 from the germline V gene are MNHEY and SVGAGI. The CDR3 length is 13 residues. CDR3 coding DNA: TGTGCCACCTCCCGGGGGTACCAAGAGACCCAGTACTTC. Translating it yields CATSRGYQETQYF.

The rearrangement links TRBV4-1 to TRBJ2-1, with TRBD2 identical over 8 bases. Trimming removed 1 base from V and 7 bases from J; junction bases left unmatched: 18. This CDR3 has 19 residues. Germline assignment: CDR1 MGHRA and CDR2 YSYEKL. The CDR3 DNA reads as TGCGCCAGCAGCCAAGGGGTAGCGGGGAGCTATCCGAGGGGGAATGAGCAGTTCTTC. Protein product: CASSQGVAGSYPRGNEQFF.

This chain joins TRBV6-5 and TRBJ2-3, with TRBD2 matching over 14 bases. V was clipped by 7 bases and J by 6 bases; unmatched bases: 6. Germline V CDR1 and CDR2: MNHEY, SVGAGI. The CDR3 spans 15 residues. CDR3 region: CASKGLAGGWDTQYF. In DNA, the CDR3 is TGTGCCAGCAAAGGACTAGCGGGAGGCTGGGATACGCAGTATTTT.

The chain carries TRBV11-2 and TRBJ2-2; D is unclear. V dropped 0 bases and J dropped 7 bases, with 3 bases sitting between them. This CDR3 comprises 12 residues. CDR1 SGHAT and CDR2 FQNNGV come from the germline V gene. CDR3 sequence: CASSLDGGELFF. As DNA, the CDR3 is TGTGCCAGCAGCTTAGACGGCGGGGAGCTGTTTTTT.

The CDR3 region is CAWSVTGTGANVLTF. CDR3 in DNA: TGTGCCTGGAGTGTAACGGGGACTGGGGCCAACGTCCTGACTTTC. V is TRBV30 and J is TRBJ2-6, with TRBD2 as a possible D gene (5 bases). Germline V gene sequence: CDR1 GTSNPN, CDR2 SVGIG (reference sequence). V gave up 0 bases and J gave up 2 bases, with 8 bases separating them. The CDR3 is 15 amino acids.

The chain has TRBV7-2 and TRBJ2-7; 12 nucleotides line up with TRBD2. The CDR3 extends over 15 amino acids. V was clipped by 4 bases and J by 3 bases; unmatched bases: 4. Germline loops: CDR1 SGHTA, CDR2 FQGNSA. CDR3 residues: CASSSSGGAYYEQYF. In DNA, the CDR3 is TGTGCCAGCAGCTCTAGCGGGGGGGCTTACTACGAGCAGTACTTC.

The gene calls are TRBV12-3 or TRBV12-4 and TRBJ1-2; D is ambiguous. V was cut by 6 bases and J by 4 bases, with 12 bases left in between. The CDR3 has 13 residues. The CDR3 region has the DNA TGTGCCAGCAGCCCAACCGAGATCTATGGCTACACCTTC. This sequence encodes CASSPTEIYGYTF.

The CDR3 spells CATRGQGRTGANVLTF. The CDR3, as DNA: TGTGCCACCAGAGGACAGGGGAGGACTGGGGCCAACGTCCTGACTTTC. This chain joins TRBV6-6 and TRBJ2-6; 9 bases fit TRBD1. Per the germline V gene, CDR1 is MNHNY and CDR2 is SVGAGI (reference sequence). V was pared by 10 bases and J by 2 bases, with 9 bases of the junction left unmatched. CDR3 length: 16 residues.

The chain couples TRBV14 to TRBJ1-3, with 7 nucleotides matching TRBD1. CDR3 length: 18 residues. Germline CDR1 and CDR2: SGHDN and FVKESK. The junction had 10 bases not matched to a gene; V was cut back by 0 bases and J by 2 bases. The CDR3 region is CASSQDATGVFTGNTIYF. The CDR3 DNA reads TGTGCCAGCAGCCAAGACGCTACAGGGGTTTTCACTGGAAACACCATATATTTT.

The chain combines TRBV10-3 with TRBJ2-7, with D perhaps TRBD2 (6 bases). The V end was cut by 2 bases, the J end by 0 bases, with 14 bases between. The CDR3 is 16 residues long. Germline V gene lookup returns CDR1 ENHRY and CDR2 SYGVKD. This chain's CDR3 is CAISEGKAGFSYEQYF. The CDR3 DNA is TGTGCCATCAGTGAGGGTAAGGCGGGGTTCTCCTACGAGCAGTACTTC.

The chain uses TRBV7-9 and TRBJ2-3; TRBD2 matches 9 bases. V lost 3 bases, J lost 8 bases, and 9 bases stayed unmatched. Germline V gene sequence: CDR1 SEHNR, CDR2 FQNEAQ (reference sequence). This CDR3 is 15 amino acids long. The CDR3 nucleotides read TGTGCCAGCAGCTTGGCGGGGGGGAGTAGGGCTACGCAGTATTTT. Translating it yields CASSLAGGSRATQYF. Combining the CDR3 with reference TRBV7-9 and TRBJ2-3 gives the whole variable domain DTGVSQNPRHKITKRGQNVTFRCDPISEHNRLYWYRQTLGQGPEFLTYFQNEAQLEKSRLLSDRFSAERPKGSFSTLEIQRTEQGDSAMYLCASSLAGGSRATQYFGPGTRLTVL.

The chain combines TRBV28 with TRBJ2-5; 9 bases are a match to TRBD2. J lost 2 bases, V lost 3 bases, and 4 bases had no gene match. The CDR3 is 15 amino acids. Germline loops: CDR1 MDHEN, CDR2 SYDVKM. Written as DNA, the CDR3 is TGTGCCAGCAGTTTCCGCGGGGGGGGACAAGAGACCCAGTACTTC. It is translated as CASSFRGGGQETQYF.

V is TRBV30 and J is TRBJ1-2; no clear D. The germline V and J ends were trimmed by 2 bases and 2 bases, with 9 bases remaining between them. CDR3 length: 13 amino acids. The germline CDR1 and CDR2 sequences are GTSNPN and SVGIG (reference sequence). CDR3 sequence reads: CAWSPDGNYGYTF. The DNA of the CDR3 is TGTGCCTGGAGTCCAGACGGGAACTATGGCTACACCTTC.

The genes are TRBV29-1 and TRBJ2-1; 9 bases are shared with TRBD1. The germline gives CDR1 SQVTM, CDR2 ANQGSEA. The V gene end was trimmed by 8 bases and the J gene end by 6 bases; junction bases not matched to a gene: 11. The CDR3 has 14 residues. The DNA for the CDR3 is TGCAGCCTCCGGGTCGGGACAGGGATCAATGAGCAGTTCTTC. Encoded protein: CSLRVGTGINEQFF.

The chain employs TRBV10-3 and TRBJ1-6, with a possible D match to TRBD1 (5 bases). CDR1 and CDR2 (germline): ENHRY, SYGVKD. This CDR3 has 12 residues. The V gene lost 6 bases and the J gene lost 8 bases, with 8 bases spanning the gap. The CDR3 sequence: CAISTQDSPLHF. DNA of the CDR3: TGTGCCATCAGCACACAGGATTCACCCCTCCACTTT.

The rearrangement joins TRBV5-1 to TRBJ2-3; D unclear. Germline lookup yields CDR1 SGHRS and CDR2 YFSETQ. The CDR3 extends over 12 amino acids. V lost 3 bases to trimming and J lost 1 base, with 3 bases between them. CDR3 bases: TGCGCCAGCAGCTCGGGCACAGATACGCAGTATTTT. Protein: CASSSGTDTQYF.

V is TRBV21-1 and J is TRBJ1-2. TRBV21-1 is a pseudogene locus. The CDR3 is made up of 16 amino acids. This CDR3 is CASSKAQERANYGYTF. The CDR3 DNA reads as TGTGCCAGCAGCAAAGCGCAAGAGAGAGCTAACTATGGCTACACCTTC.

This chain links TRBV11-3 with TRBJ2-5; 9 bases match TRBD2. The CDR3 loop spans 16 amino acids. V shed 2 bases, J shed 0 bases, and the junction held 4 bases outside the gene matches. Per the germline V gene, CDR1 is SGHNT and CDR2 is YENEEA. The CDR3 DNA is TGTGCCAGCAGCTTAAGGGCGGGAGGGCACCAAGAGACCCAGTACTTC. It yields the protein CASSLRAGGHQETQYF.